This T cell receptor (beta chain) originates from a study of regulatory T cells in long-lasting Graves disease. HTBI primers from iRepertoire and Arm-PCR of CDR3 regions yielded the TCR beta libraries. In TCRdb, the multiplex PCR reads were re-called with MiXCR into one record per CDR3 protein. The profile covers a few hundred thousand distinct CDR3 sequences, with 23% appearing a single time and around 26% taken by the ten largest. The time point is: persistent/refractory GD, antithyroid drugs over 5 years with positive TRAb. Making the TCR library involved RNA that had been extracted from PBMCs. Sequenced here: peripheral blood mononuclear cells (PBMCs), sampled when the disease was refractory, from a patient treated with antithyroid drugs. This TCR derives from a female donor with Graves disease.

CDR3 amino acids: CASSRQTVTSGSYEQYF. CDR3 bases: TGTGCCAGCAGCCGCCAGACTGTAACTAGCGGTTCTTACGAGCAGTACTTC. V gene TRBV6-1 combines with J gene TRBJ2-7, with 8 bases lining up with TRBD2. The germline V gene has CDR1 MNHNS and CDR2 SASEGT. The CDR3 covers 17 residues. With 6 bases clipped from V and 4 bases from J, the junction kept 17 bases outside the gene matches.